A selection of T cell receptor beta chains follows, all from one sample in a study of cytomegalovirus exposure and HLA in healthy donors. Using immunoSEQ multiplex PCR, the repertoire was profiled, and TCRdb retains in-frame clones only, with some absent. The table includes about 130,000 clones, roughly 80% detected once. Source material: PBMCs. Every receptor here comes from a woman aged 45-65 years in good health and CMV-seronegative. Each CDR3 is given with its conserved first and last residue. D genes are given only for firm matches. Size is omitted from some rows. Given values are once, few, many or a class for expanded clones.

J: TRBJ1-1
V: TRBV5-4
D: -
size: -
DNA: TGTGCCAGCAGCTTGGAACAAAGCACTGAAGCTTTCTTT
CDR3: CASSLEQSTEAFF

J: TRBJ1-2
V: TRBV6-5
D: -
size: -
DNA: TGTGCCAGCAGTTACTCGTTTGAGGCGGCACTCTATGGCTACACCTTC
CDR3: CASSYSFEAALYGYTF

J: TRBJ1-1
V: TRBV9
D: -
size: -
DNA: TGTGCCAGCAGCGTAGGCCTCGGGGCTGAAGCTTTCTTT
CDR3: CASSVGLGAEAFF

J: TRBJ2-7
V: TRBV4-1
D: TRBD2
size: few
DNA: TGCGCCAGCAGCCAACCGGGACTAGCGGCTTACGAGCAGTACTTC
CDR3: CASSQPGLAAYEQYF

J: TRBJ2-3
V: TRBV6-5
D: -
size: -
DNA: TGTGCCAGCAGTGATAAGCGAGATACGCAGTATTTT
CDR3: CASSDKRDTQYF

J: TRBJ2-7
V: TRBV11-3
D: TRBD1
size: -
DNA: TGTGCCAGCAGCTTAGGGGACAGTTACGAGCAGTACTTC
CDR3: CASSLGDSYEQYF

J: TRBJ2-1
V: TRBV28
D: TRBD2
size: -
DNA: TGTGCCAGCAGTTTTCTTGGAGCAGGGACTAGCGGGAGAAATGAGCAGTTCTTC
CDR3: CASSFLGAGTSGRNEQFF

J: TRBJ2-1
V: TRBV30
D: -
size: -
DNA: TGTGCCTGGAGTGTAATTCCCTTTAGGTTCTTC
CDR3: CAWSVIPFRFF

J: TRBJ1-5
V: TRBV6-5
D: -
size: once
DNA: TGTGCCAGCAGTTACGGGCAGTCTCAGCCCCAGCATTTT
CDR3: CASSYGQSQPQHF

J: TRBJ2-3
V: TRBV4-3
D: TRBD2
size: -
DNA: TGCGCCAGCAGCCACATTAGCGGGAGCACAGATACGCAGTATTTT
CDR3: CASSHISGSTDTQYF

J: TRBJ2-2
V: TRBV5-4
D: -
size: -
DNA: TGTGCCAGCAGCTTAGCCCTAGCTTCGCCCGGGGAGCTGTTTTTT
CDR3: CASSLALASPGELFF

J: TRBJ2-3
V: TRBV7-3
D: -
size: -
DNA: TGTGCCAGCAGCTTTAGGGGCGAGAACACAGATACGCAGTATTTT
CDR3: CASSFRGENTDTQYF

J: TRBJ1-1
V: TRBV28
D: -
size: -
DNA: TGTGCCAGTAACCCCGGGACATCTCCCAGAGGCACTGAAGCTTTCTTT
CDR3: CASNPGTSPRGTEAFF

J: TRBJ1-5
V: TRBV6-1
D: -
size: -
DNA: TGTGCCAGCACTCTATCTGAACAGCCCCAGCATTTT
CDR3: CASTLSEQPQHF

J: TRBJ2-3
V: TRBV19
D: TRBD2
size: -
DNA: TGTGCCAGTAGAGTGGGGGGGATGACCACAGATACGCAGTATTTT
CDR3: CASRVGGMTTDTQYF

J: TRBJ2-1
V: TRBV6-5
D: TRBD2
size: -
DNA: TGTGCCAGCAGTTCGGGACTAGCGGGAAACGTGTTCTTC
CDR3: CASSSGLAGNVFF

J: TRBJ2-7
V: TRBV7-9
D: -
size: -
DNA: TGTGCCAGCAGCCCAGACTACTACGAGCAGTACTTC
CDR3: CASSPDYYEQYF

J: TRBJ2-7
V: TRBV10-3
D: TRBD2
size: -
DNA: TGTGCCATCAGTGGGCCTATGGGGGTTAGCGGGAGCTCCTACGAGCAGTACTTC
CDR3: CAISGPMGVSGSSYEQYF

J: TRBJ2-1
V: TRBV7-3
D: -
size: once
DNA: TGTGCCAGCAGCCCGACGGGAACCTACAATGAGCAGTTCTTC
CDR3: CASSPTGTYNEQFF

J: TRBJ2-2
V: TRBV2
D: TRBD2
size: -
DNA: TGTGCCAGCCAGGGACTAGCGGGAGACGGGGAGCTGTTTTTT
CDR3: CASQGLAGDGELFF